The T cell receptor (beta chain) described here comes from a study of Ad26.COV2.S vaccination and SARS-CoV-2 variants. Background on the study: Donor was one of the participants in the Ad26.COV2.S arm of the COV1001 trial. Study-level findings and limits: Ad26.COV2.S recipients had broader spike-specific TCRs (P = 0.0014).

Concerning this clone itself: The antigen is not known.

Stated treatment: 15 to 20 received Ad26.COV2.S at low or high dose, single or two shots; roughly five received placebo; per-sample allocation not given. Each sample was drawn 63 days after the first injection (of vaccine or placebo). Trimming took 0 bases from V and 3 from J, leaving 4 bases between them. Per germline, CDR1 SGHTA and CDR2 FQGTGA. This CDR3 contains 13 residues. TCRdb's table, derived via immunoSEQ multiplex PCR, lists solely in-frame clones and lacks some. The table records under 250,000 clones, roughly 89% of them present only once. The clonotype comes from a person aged 18 to 65 who received the Ad26.COV2.S COVID-19 vaccine or a placebo. The rearrangement uses TRBV7-3 and TRBJ2-3; D not certain. Here the sequenced sample was peripheral blood, taken in a trial of Ad26.COV2.S vaccine versus placebo. CDR3 DNA: TGTGCCAGCAGCTTAACGGGTACAGATACGCAGTATTTT. It is translated as CASSLTGTDTQYF.